Listed here are 20 T cell receptor beta chains from one sample, sequenced in a study of blood T cell repertoires in COVID-19 (dated by TCRdb to 2018 to 2020). The library was prepared using the immunoSEQ multiplex PCR assay. TCRdb provides this immuneACCESS table in a form limited to in-frame rearrangements. Some clones are lacking; in checked studies, under half of them reflect an unresolved V gene, and why the rest are absent is not known. Recorded for this sample are 25,000 to 35,000 clones; nearly 90% of them occurred a single time. 1.5% to 1.8% of the sample is taken by the ten largest. Input material: peripheral blood. The receptors derive from a man aged 55-75 years with active COVID-19.

This rearrangement joins TRBV6-2 or TRBV6-3 to TRBJ1-2; 7 nucleotides agree with TRBD1. Germline trimming cut 5 bases from V and 2 bases from J; bases unmatched to any gene: 2. CDR3 size: 13 residues. From germline, CDR1 is MNHEY and CDR2 SVGEGT. Written as DNA, the CDR3 is TGTGCCAGCAGTCAACAGGGGAACTATGGCTACACCTTC. Amino acids: CASSQQGNYGYTF.

This chain's CDR3 is CASSQEGRFTQLNTEAFF. DNA for the CDR3: TGCGCCAGCAGCCAAGAAGGGAGGTTCACACAGTTGAACACTGAAGCTTTCTTT. The rearrangement links TRBV4-1 to TRBJ1-1; D not certain. This CDR3 has 18 amino acids. Per germline, CDR1 MGHRA and CDR2 YSYEKL. V was cut by 0 bases and J by 0 bases, with 17 bases left in between.

The gene calls are TRBV6-6 and TRBJ2-7; TRBD2 matches at 8 bases. The CDR3 loop spans 15 amino acids. V gave up 5 bases and J gave up 7 bases; unmatched junction bases: 13. CDR1 and CDR2 (germline): MNHNY, SVGAGI (reference sequence). CDR3 region: CASSTAAGETREQYF. The CDR3 DNA reads as TGTGCCAGCAGTACCGCAGCGGGGGAAACGCGGGAGCAGTACTTC.

The chain has TRBV10-3 and TRBJ2-6; 8 nucleotides match TRBD1. V lost 6 bases, J lost 1 base, and 8 bases stayed unmatched. CDR1 is ENHRY and CDR2 is SYGVKD in the germline V gene. The CDR3 has 17 amino acids. The CDR3 reads CAISRRDRSSGANVLTF. The DNA for the CDR3 is TGTGCCATCAGCCGTCGGGACAGGTCGTCTGGGGCCAACGTCCTGACTTTC.

The chain links TRBV5-4 to TRBJ1-5; D unclear. Germline-derived CDR1 and CDR2 are SGHNT and YYREEE (reference sequence). There are 15 residues in the CDR3. Trimming stripped 0 bases from V and 4 bases from J, with 11 bases between. The DNA of the CDR3 is TGTGCCAGCAGCTTGGGCGGGAACAAGAATCAGCCCCAGCATTTT. This encodes CASSLGGNKNQPQHF.

The chain couples TRBV24-1 to TRBJ2-2; D is ambiguous. The germline V and J ends were trimmed by 4 bases and 1 base, with 3 bases remaining between them. This CDR3 contains 13 residues. Germline assignment: CDR1 KGHDR and CDR2 SFDVKD. The CDR3 loop reads CATSEQNTGELFF. CDR3 bases: TGTGCCACCAGTGAACAGAACACCGGGGAGCTGTTTTTT.

This sequence joins TRBV7-2 and TRBJ1-4; the match to TRBD1 covers 9 bases. Germline loops: CDR1 SGHTA, CDR2 FQGNSA. J lost 3 bases, V lost 1 base, and 3 bases had no gene match. This CDR3 is 16 amino acids long. The CDR3 spells CASSLGGDRANEKLFF. The CDR3 DNA is TGTGCCAGCAGCTTAGGGGGGGACAGGGCTAATGAAAAACTGTTTTTT.

The genes are TRBV7-3 and TRBJ1-6, with D unclear. Trimming shortened V by 2 bases and J by 9 bases, and 14 bases separated the two germline ends. Germline CDR1 reads SGHTA; CDR2 reads FQGTGA. The CDR3 totals 15 residues. The CDR3 protein is CASSLFPGLRSPLHF. The CDR3 DNA reads as TGTGCCAGCAGCTTATTTCCGGGTTTACGTTCACCCCTCCACTTT.

This chain links TRBV4-2 with TRBJ1-3; no firm D call. In germline, CDR1 is LGHNA, CDR2 YNFKEQ. V was trimmed by 0 bases and J by 1 base, leaving 10 bases between them. The CDR3 runs 16 residues. The CDR3 sequence: CASSQEIWQSGNTIYF. CDR3 DNA: TGTGCCAGCAGCCAAGAAATTTGGCAGTCTGGAAACACCATATATTTT.

The CDR3 DNA reads TGTGCCAGTAGTATTGCCAGGGGGCTCACTGAAGCTTTCTTT. This encodes CASSIARGLTEAFF. This rearrangement joins TRBV19 to TRBJ1-1; 8 bases are a match to TRBD1. CDR3 length: 14 amino acids. V was clipped by 3 bases and J by 4 bases; unmatched bases: 4. Looked up from germline, CDR1 is LNHDA and CDR2 is SQIVND (reference sequence).

The J gene is TRBJ1-1, the V gene TRBV7-2, with D possibly being TRBD1 (5 bases). Germline loops: CDR1 SGHTA, CDR2 FQGNSA. There are 15 residues in the CDR3. V lost 5 bases, J lost 10 bases, and 23 bases lay in between. CDR3 protein: CASSPRRARTGVAFF. CDR3 in DNA: TGTGCCAGCAGCCCAAGACGGGCACGAACGGGGGTAGCTTTCTTT. Complete variable domain (other parts from reference TRBV7-2 and TRBJ1-1): GAGVSQSPSNKVTEKGKDVELRCDPISGHTALYWYRQSLGQGLEFLIYFQGNSAPDKSGLPSDRFSAERTGGSVSTLTIQRTQQEDSAVYLCASSPRRARTGVAFFGQGTRLTVV.

The genes are TRBV28 and TRBJ1-5; 8 bases are a match to TRBD1. Unmatched junction bases numbered 12, after V lost 3 bases and J lost 11 bases. Germline-derived CDR1 and CDR2 are MDHEN and SYDVKM. The CDR3 sequence is 15 residues long. CDR3 DNA sequence: TGTGCCAGCAGTTTCCCGGACAGGGCAGTCGGGTCCCAGCATTTT. Residues: CASSFPDRAVGSQHF.

The genes are TRBV5-6 and TRBJ1-4; the match to TRBD1 covers 10 bases. This CDR3 has 15 residues. CDR1 and CDR2 from the germline V gene are SGHDT and YYEEEE. V dropped 1 base and J dropped 8; count of bases not matched to a gene: 5. CDR3 bases: TGTGCCAGCAGCTTGAGCGGGACAGGGGACGAAAAACTGTTTTTT. Translated: CASSLSGTGDEKLFF.

The chain has TRBV6-5 and TRBJ1-5; a weak D match, TRBD1 (6 bases). CDR1 and CDR2 (germline): MNHEY, SVGAGI. CDR3 length: 16 amino acids. Trimming cost V 4 bases and J 6 bases, with 19 bases left between them. DNA for the CDR3: TGTGCCAGCAGTTCCACACCCAGGGGTTTGGTTCAGCCCCAGCATTTT. Amino acid sequence: CASSSTPRGLVQPQHF.

The rearrangement links TRBV30 to TRBJ1-6; D gene unclear. Germline V gene sequence: CDR1 GTSNPN, CDR2 SVGIG (reference sequence). The CDR3 has 14 amino acids. V lost 4 bases and J 9 bases, leaving 16 bases between the germline ends. The CDR3 reads CAWNLWSRSSPLHF. Here the CDR3 DNA reads TGTGCCTGGAATTTGTGGAGTCGGAGTTCACCCCTCCACTTT.

The chain joins TRBV24-1 to TRBJ2-7; TRBD2 is a possible D gene (5 bases). Trimming removed 1 base from V and 10 bases from J, with 10 bases in between. CDR1 and CDR2 from the germline V gene are KGHDR and SFDVKD. The CDR3 runs 12 residues. CDR3 protein: CATSDFGMIQYF. DNA for the CDR3: TGTGCCACCAGTGATTTCGGGATGATCCAGTACTTC.

The V and J genes are TRBV19 and TRBJ1-1; D remains ambiguous. The CDR3 consists of 11 residues. V gave up 10 bases and J gave up 1 base, with 7 bases separating them. Germline V CDR1 and CDR2: LNHDA, SQIVND (reference sequence). The CDR3: CATNRNTEAFF. For the CDR3, the DNA is TGTGCCACTAACAGGAACACTGAAGCTTTCTTT.

The chain couples TRBV5-1 to TRBJ1-1; 8 positions agree with TRBD1. The V gene end was trimmed by 5 bases and the J gene end by 4 bases; junction bases not matched to a gene: 7. Germline V lookup: CDR1 SGHRS, CDR2 YFSETQ. The CDR3 is 14 residues long. CDR3 sequence: CASRIQTGATEAFF. The CDR3 region has the DNA TGCGCCAGCAGGATACAGACAGGGGCCACTGAAGCTTTCTTT.

The V and J genes are TRBV4-1 and TRBJ1-1; tentative D call: TRBD1 (6 bases). V was trimmed by 0 bases and J by 5 bases, leaving 16 bases between them. CDR3 length: 16 residues. Germline V gene data show CDR1 as MGHRA and CDR2 as YSYEKL. The CDR3 region is CASSQEGGGGGTEAFF. Written as DNA, the CDR3 is TGCGCCAGCAGCCAAGAAGGGGGAGGGGGTGGAACTGAAGCTTTCTTT.

This sequence joins TRBV5-1 and TRBJ2-7, with 8 bases matching TRBD2. Looked up from germline, CDR1 is SGHRS and CDR2 is YFSETQ. V gave up 4 bases and J gave up 6 bases; unmatched junction bases: 3. The CDR3 contains 12 residues. The CDR3 loop reads CASSSGGREQYF. The CDR3 DNA follows: TGCGCCAGCAGCAGCGGGGGACGCGAGCAGTACTTC.